This TCR beta chain was recorded in a study of cytomegalovirus exposure and HLA in healthy donors. Sequencing was performed with immunoSEQ multiplex PCR; in TCRdb, only in-frame clones are kept and a portion is missing. Found here are more than 110,000 clones, roughly four fifths of them singletons; the top ten hold more than 1.4%. Germline CDR1 and CDR2: SGHDN and FVKESK. The CDR3 sequence is 14 residues long. V was clipped by 1 base and J by 7 bases, with 10 bases between them. While the first cohort had 600 to 750 subjects, the donors belonged to the separate validation cohort of about 110 subjects.

The origin of this receptor is a woman in her twenties or thirties in good health and CMV-seronegative. The sample comprised PBMCs. This sequence joins TRBV14 and TRBJ1-4; D is perhaps TRBD1 (5 bases). The DNA for the CDR3 is TGTGCCAGCAGCCAAGGAGACAGAACTGAAAAACTGTTTTTT. Translating it yields CASSQGDRTEKLFF.